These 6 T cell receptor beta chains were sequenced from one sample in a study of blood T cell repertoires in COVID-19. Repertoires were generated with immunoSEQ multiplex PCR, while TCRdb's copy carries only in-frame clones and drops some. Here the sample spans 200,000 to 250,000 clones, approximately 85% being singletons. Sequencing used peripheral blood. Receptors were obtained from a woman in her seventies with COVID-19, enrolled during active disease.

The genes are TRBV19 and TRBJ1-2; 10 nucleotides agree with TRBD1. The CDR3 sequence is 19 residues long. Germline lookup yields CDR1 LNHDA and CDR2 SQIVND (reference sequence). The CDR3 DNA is TGTGCAGTCCTAACTTACTCCGGGACAGGGGATTCGGGGGACTATGGCTACACCTTC. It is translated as CAVLTYSGTGDSGDYGYTF. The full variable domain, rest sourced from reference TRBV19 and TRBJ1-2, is DGGITQSPKYLFRKEGQNVTLSCEQNLNHDAMYWYRQDPGQGLRLIYYSQIVNDFQKGDIAEGYSVSREKKESFPLTVTSAQKNPTAFYLCAVLTYSGTGDSGDYGYTFGSGTRLTVV.

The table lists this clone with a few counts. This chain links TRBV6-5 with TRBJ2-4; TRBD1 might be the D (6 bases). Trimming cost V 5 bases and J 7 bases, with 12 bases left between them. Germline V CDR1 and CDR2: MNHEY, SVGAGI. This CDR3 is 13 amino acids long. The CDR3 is CASSPDRPNIQYF. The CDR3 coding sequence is TGTGCCAGCAGTCCCGACAGGCCCAACATTCAGTACTTC.

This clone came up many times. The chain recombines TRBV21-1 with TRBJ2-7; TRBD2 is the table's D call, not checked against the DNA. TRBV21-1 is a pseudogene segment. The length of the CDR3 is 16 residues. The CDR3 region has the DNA TGTGCCAGCAGCAAAGGAACAGCGGGGATTTCCTACGAGCAGTACTTC. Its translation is CASSKGTAGISYEQYF.

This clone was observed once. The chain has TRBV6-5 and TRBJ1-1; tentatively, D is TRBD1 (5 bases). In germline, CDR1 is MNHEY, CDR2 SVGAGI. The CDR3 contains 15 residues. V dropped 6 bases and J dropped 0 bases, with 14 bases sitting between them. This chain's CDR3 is CASRLTTGMNTEAFF. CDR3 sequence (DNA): TGTGCCAGCAGATTAACCACAGGAATGAACACTGAAGCTTTCTTT.

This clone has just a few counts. CDR3: CASRRTVRVGPQHF. Here the CDR3 DNA reads TGTGCCAGCAGAAGGACAGTTCGAGTTGGGCCCCAGCATTTT. This chain joins TRBV6-5 and TRBJ1-5, with a weak D call TRBD1 (6 bases). V gave up 6 bases and J gave up 9 bases, with 18 bases separating them. The CDR3 totals 14 residues. Germline V lookup: CDR1 MNHEY, CDR2 SVGAGI.

The CDR3 coding sequence is TGTGCCAGCAGCTCTGACAGGGGAAATGGCTACACCTTC. This translates into CASSSDRGNGYTF. This chain connects TRBV7-2 to TRBJ1-2; 8 nucleotides agree with TRBD1. Germline trimming cut 4 bases from V and 6 bases from J; bases unmatched to any gene: 4. The CDR3 is made up of 13 amino acids. Germline V gives CDR1 SGHTA, CDR2 FQGNSA. Looking up the rest from reference TRBV7-2 and TRBJ1-2 gives the full variable domain: GAGVSQSPSNKVTEKGKDVELRCDPISGHTALYWYRQSLGQGLEFLIYFQGNSAPDKSGLPSDRFSAERTGGSVSTLTIQRTQQEDSAVYLCASSSDRGNGYTFGSGTRLTVV.